This record looks at one T cell receptor (beta chain) sequence and its context. What it binds is not known. The CDR3 is 14 residues long. Trimming pared 9 bases from V and 1 base from J, leaving 15 bases between. Germline loops: CDR1 SGHVS, CDR2 FQNEAQ. TCRdb's copy holds only in-frame clones and misses some; the assay was immunoSEQ multiplex PCR. The sample has 30,000 to 35,000 clones; about nine tenths are singletons. These data come from a study of neoadjuvant nivolumab and ipilimumab in lung cancer. Study-level findings and limits: Resected tumors had greater TCR richness and clonality than uninvolved lung.

The material was peripheral blood, obtained after neoadjuvant nivolumab, alone or with ipilimumab, at or shortly before surgery. The J gene is TRBJ2-5, the V gene TRBV7-8, with TRBD1 as a possible D gene (6 bases). This sequence originates from an adult with non-small cell lung cancer. CDR3: CASVRGVGQETQYF. The CDR3 region has the DNA TGTGCCAGTGTCAGGGGAGTCGGCCAAGAGACCCAGTACTTC.